These 26 T cell receptor beta chains were sequenced from one sample in a study of cytomegalovirus exposure and HLA in healthy donors (dated by TCRdb to about 2017). Receptor amplification or capture employed the immunoSEQ multiplex PCR assay. TCRdb stores this immuneACCESS table with in-frame sequences only. Part of the clones is absent; in the studies checked, under half of the shortfall reflects unresolved V genes, and no reason is known for the rest. Counted in this sample were some 160,000 clones; 70% to 90% of them appeared once. The ten top clones hold 2.5% to 3.5% of the sample. What was sequenced was PBMCs. The receptors come from a man younger than 30 in good health and CMV-seronegative.

This clone occurred once. This rearrangement joins TRBV19 to TRBJ2-4; D might be TRBD2 (6 bases). CDR1 is LNHDA, CDR2 SQIVND, per germline (reference sequence). The CDR3 runs to 12 residues. V lost 7 bases to trimming and J lost 12 bases, with 16 bases between them. CDR3 coding DNA: TGTGCCAGTACCATGGAGGGTCAAAATCAGTACTTC. It translates to CASTMEGQNQYF.

V gene TRBV11-2 combines with J gene TRBJ1-1, with TRBD1 as a possible D gene (6 bases). Germline V lookup: CDR1 SGHAT, CDR2 FQNNGV. CDR3 length equals 13 residues. V was cut by 8 bases and J by 5 bases, with 15 bases left in between. CDR3 sequence reads: CASRLRGRTEAFF. In DNA, the CDR3 is TGTGCCAGCCGCCTGAGGGGGAGAACTGAAGCTTTCTTT.

The chain recombines TRBV6-5 with TRBJ2-2; TRBD1 aligns across 8 bases. The CDR3 spans 14 residues. Germline V gene data show CDR1 as MNHEY and CDR2 as SVGAGI. Trimming removed 2 bases from V and 8 bases from J; junction bases left unmatched: 4. The CDR3 loop reads CASSYGQGSGELFF. CDR3 bases: TGTGCCAGCAGTTACGGACAGGGTTCAGGGGAGCTGTTTTTT.

J is TRBJ2-3 and V is TRBV27, with 10 positions matching TRBD2. Germline lookup yields CDR1 MNHEY and CDR2 SMNVEV (reference sequence). The V segment lost 5 bases and the J segment 3 bases; nucleotides outside the gene matches: 5. The CDR3 loop spans 15 amino acids. Here the CDR3 DNA reads TGTGCCAGCAGTGTGACTAGCGGGCTTACAGATACGCAGTATTTT. Its protein is CASSVTSGLTDTQYF.

The CDR3, as DNA: TGTGCCAGCAGTTCCGGCGGTAGCCTTATCTATGGCTACACCTTC. Its translation is CASSSGGSLIYGYTF. The chain uses TRBV28 and TRBJ1-2; D is unresolved. Germline V gives CDR1 MDHEN, CDR2 SYDVKM. The CDR3 consists of 15 residues. V was shortened by 4 bases and J by 4 bases, with 16 bases between the two germline ends.

V and J are TRBV19 and TRBJ2-5; 9 positions match TRBD1. This CDR3 contains 15 residues. The ends lost 5 bases at V and 5 bases at J; junction bases unmatched: 9. Looked up from germline, CDR1 is LNHDA and CDR2 is SQIVND (reference sequence). CDR3 region: CASSLPGDRDETQYF. As DNA, the CDR3 is TGTGCCAGTAGTCTCCCCGGGGACAGGGATGAGACCCAGTACTTC. Based on the CDR3 plus reference TRBV19 and TRBJ2-5, the full variable domain is DGGITQSPKYLFRKEGQNVTLSCEQNLNHDAMYWYRQDPGQGLRLIYYSQIVNDFQKGDIAEGYSVSREKKESFPLTVTSAQKNPTAFYLCASSLPGDRDETQYFGPGTRLLVL.

This sequence joins TRBV19 and TRBJ2-2, with 9 nucleotides matching TRBD1. The germline CDR1 and CDR2 sequences are LNHDA and SQIVND (reference sequence). V dropped 3 bases and J dropped 7; count of bases not matched to a gene: 24. The CDR3 covers 21 residues. For the CDR3, the DNA is TGTGCCAGTAGTATCGACGGGACAGGGATAGGGGGTCAAGTAAGGCTCGGGGAGCTGTTTTTT. Its translation: CASSIDGTGIGGQVRLGELFF. The full variable domain, with the rest looked up from reference TRBV19 and TRBJ2-2, is DGGITQSPKYLFRKEGQNVTLSCEQNLNHDAMYWYRQDPGQGLRLIYYSQIVNDFQKGDIAEGYSVSREKKESFPLTVTSAQKNPTAFYLCASSIDGTGIGGQVRLGELFFGEGSRLTVL.

J is TRBJ1-2 and V is TRBV7-2; the match to TRBD1 covers 7 bases. J was trimmed by 2 bases and V by 3 bases; bases with no gene match: 6. The CDR3 spans 15 residues. CDR1 and CDR2 from the germline V gene are SGHTA and FQGNSA. CDR3 residues: CASSLPGQENYGYTF. In DNA, the CDR3 is TGTGCCAGCAGCTTGCCCGGACAGGAGAACTATGGCTACACCTTC.

The gene calls are TRBV11-3 and TRBJ1-2; 7 bases agree with TRBD1. V was pared by 3 bases and J by 7 bases, with 5 bases of the junction left unmatched. The CDR3 extends over 13 amino acids. Germline assignment: CDR1 SGHNT and CDR2 YENEEA. Written as DNA, the CDR3 is TGTGCCAGCAGCTTTACAGGGGACGTTGGCTACACCTTC. Its translation is CASSFTGDVGYTF.

This sequence joins TRBV19 and TRBJ2-7; the D gene is possibly TRBD1 (6 bases). Germline V gives CDR1 LNHDA, CDR2 SQIVND (reference sequence). This CDR3 contains 13 residues. V lost 3 bases and J 1 base, leaving 7 bases between the germline ends. The DNA of the CDR3 is TGTGCCAGTAGTATCGGACAGTCCTACGAGCAGTACTTC. This translates into CASSIGQSYEQYF.

The CDR3 DNA follows: TGTGCCAGTAGTATGCGGACACCCAAGACCGGGGAGCTGTTTTTT. This gives the protein CASSMRTPKTGELFF. The V call is TRBV19, the J call TRBJ2-2; tentative D call: TRBD1 (5 bases). This CDR3 is 15 amino acids long. V lost 3 bases, J lost 5 bases, and 13 bases lay in between. Germline V gene data show CDR1 as LNHDA and CDR2 as SQIVND (reference sequence).

V usage is TRBV14 and J usage is TRBJ2-1, with 13 bases aligning to TRBD2. This CDR3 has 16 amino acids. With 3 bases clipped from V and 7 bases from J, the junction kept 6 bases outside the gene matches. Germline V lookup: CDR1 SGHDN, CDR2 FVKESK. The CDR3 here is CASSQPRTSGRNEQFF. The CDR3 nucleotides read TGTGCCAGCAGCCAGCCCAGGACTAGCGGGAGAAATGAGCAGTTCTTC.

This chain uses TRBV7-8 with TRBJ1-2; weak D call: TRBD1 (5 bases). In germline, CDR1 is SGHVS, CDR2 FQNEAQ. Deletions cut 0 bases from V and 1 base from J, with 12 bases between. The CDR3 is 16 amino acids. Here the CDR3 reads CASSLARVNRNYGYTF. The CDR3 coding sequence is TGTGCCAGCAGCTTAGCCAGGGTGAACCGTAACTATGGCTACACCTTC.

The CDR3, as DNA: TGCGCCAGCAGCCCCTCAGAACAGGTGGATCGACTAGCGGCAAACACCGGGGAGCTGTTTTTT. This translates into CASSPSEQVDRLAANTGELFF. The rearrangement joins TRBV4-3 to TRBJ2-2; 9 bases match TRBD2. Germline CDR1 and CDR2: LGHNA and YSLEER. V lost 4 bases to trimming and J lost 2 bases; unmatched junction nucleotides: 20. The length of the CDR3 is 21 residues.

The V call is TRBV7-6, the J call TRBJ2-7, with TRBD1 identical over 8 bases. Trimming at V came to 4 bases and at J to 3 bases, leaving 8 bases not matched to a gene. The CDR3 covers 15 residues. Looked up from germline, CDR1 is SGHVS and CDR2 is FNYEAQ. DNA of the CDR3: TGTGCCAGCAGCTCCTCCGGGACAGGATTCTACGAGCAGTACTTC. The encoded protein is CASSSSGTGFYEQYF.

This chain's CDR3 is CASRFPGLAVYNEQFF. In DNA form, the CDR3 reads TGTGCCAGCAGATTTCCGGGACTAGCGGTTTACAATGAGCAGTTCTTC. This chain connects TRBV11-2 to TRBJ2-1; 11 bases are a match to TRBD2. The CDR3 consists of 16 residues. In germline, CDR1 is SGHAT, CDR2 FQNNGV. The V and J ends lost 6 bases and 4 bases, in that order; junction bases with no gene match: 8.

This clone came up a few times. The rearrangement joins TRBV5-1 to TRBJ1-1, with 7 bases that match TRBD1. The CDR3 is 17 residues long. From germline, CDR1 is SGHRS and CDR2 YFSETQ. V lost 0 bases and J lost 6; bases outside the gene matches: 14. As DNA, the CDR3 is TGCGCCAGCAGCTTGGAGAGGGGAAGCCAGGGGGACGCTGAAGCTTTCTTT. Its protein is CASSLERGSQGDAEAFF.

This chain uses TRBV10-2 with TRBJ1-2; 8 bases match TRBD1. Trimming took 8 bases from V and 4 from J; bases not matched to a gene: 6. Germline V gives CDR1 WSHSY, CDR2 SAAADI. This CDR3 is built from 13 residues. The CDR3 loop is CASSEDRAYGYTF. In nucleotides, the CDR3 is TGCGCCAGCTCCGAGGACAGGGCCTATGGCTACACCTTC.

There are a few counts of this clone. The junction and the germline gene differ at one end; a read error may be behind it. The chain recombines TRBV7-7 with TRBJ2-7; 8 bases match TRBD2. This CDR3 spans 16 amino acids. In germline, CDR1 is SSHAT, CDR2 FNYEAQ (reference sequence). The CDR3 DNA reads TGTGCTAGCAGCTTAGCCTTTCAGCGGGGGTACTACGAGCAGTACTTC. Translated: CASSLAFQRGYYEQYF.

This chain joins TRBV11-2 and TRBJ2-5; the D gene is possibly TRBD2 (7 bases). The V and J ends lost 4 bases and 4 bases respectively, with 13 bases between them. Germline CDR1 is SGHAT and CDR2 is FQNNGV. The CDR3 length is 14 residues. The CDR3 loop reads CASSWGGARETQYF. CDR3 nucleotides: TGTGCCAGCAGCTGGGGGGGGGCACGAGAGACCCAGTACTTC.

The chain employs TRBV2 and TRBJ1-5; a possible D gene is TRBD1 (6 bases). Trimming left V 4 bases short and J 9 bases short, with 19 bases between. Germline V CDR1 and CDR2: SNHLY, FYNNEI. The CDR3 extends over 15 amino acids. CDR3 nucleotide sequence: TGTGCCAGCAGTGGGGGGCTAAGAATCGGAGGGCCCCAGCATTTT. Translation: CASSGGLRIGGPQHF.

The chain links TRBV28 to TRBJ2-1; possible D gene TRBD1, 5 bases. Germline lookup yields CDR1 MDHEN and CDR2 SYDVKM. The CDR3 totals 12 residues. Trimming cost V 5 bases and J 9 bases, with 11 bases left between them. This chain's CDR3 is CASSIQESEQFF. The CDR3 region has the DNA TGTGCCAGCAGTATACAGGAGAGTGAGCAGTTCTTC.

The chain joins TRBV28 to TRBJ1-6; 9 positions match TRBD1. Trimming cost V 3 bases and J 0 bases; bases outside gene matches: 9. CDR1 MDHEN and CDR2 SYDVKM come from the germline V gene. The CDR3 has 19 amino acids. CDR3 DNA sequence: TGTGCCAGCAGTTTCCAGGGACAGGGAACGAGCTCCTATAATTCACCCCTCCACTTT. Protein sequence: CASSFQGQGTSSYNSPLHF.

This rearrangement joins TRBV10-1 to TRBJ2-1; a weak D match, TRBD2 (7 bases). The CDR3 is made up of 14 amino acids. Per germline, CDR1 WNHNN and CDR2 SYGVQD (reference sequence). V lost 2 bases and J 7 bases, leaving 12 bases between the germline ends. The CDR3 sequence: CASSEAGGRNEQFF. For the CDR3, the DNA is TGCGCCAGCAGTGAGGCCGGGGGGCGGAATGAGCAGTTCTTC.

This chain links TRBV6-6 with TRBJ2-3, with D possibly matching TRBD1 (6 bases). V lost 5 bases and J lost 4, with 16 bases in between. Germline CDR1 and CDR2: MNHNY and SVGAGI (reference sequence). This CDR3 region has 15 residues. CDR3 DNA sequence: TGTGCCAGCAGTAATAAGGGACAAGGCCCAGATACGCAGTATTTT. Its translation is CASSNKGQGPDTQYF.

The chain is built from TRBV30 and TRBJ1-6; TRBD1 matches 7 bases. Looked up from germline, CDR1 is GTSNPN and CDR2 is SVGIG (reference sequence). With V trimmed by 3 bases and J by 7 bases, 9 bases remained unmatched. This CDR3 comprises 15 residues. CDR3 protein: CAWSWTGTANSPLHF. In DNA, the CDR3 is TGTGCCTGGAGCTGGACCGGGACAGCAAATTCACCCCTCCACTTT.